The sequence of this TCR beta chain was determined in a study of blood T cell repertoires in COVID-19 (dated by TCRdb to between 2020 and 2021). About the full investigation: Samples covering the acute and convalescent phases of COVID-19 were provided by collaborators in the United States, Italy and Spain. The material from the prospective study consisted of cDNA or gDNA derived from T cells, B-cell-depleted T cells, or PBMCs. The dataset comprised deeply sampled blood TCRbeta repertoires from subjects exposed to, actively infected with, or recovered from COVID-19. A freely available public database, intended as a resource for researchers studying the immune response to SARS-CoV-2, is where the repertoires were released. The samples were drawn from two sources: the first 160 participants of the ongoing ImmuneRACE study, and over 1,000 subjects contributed by 6 global collaborators. Sample metadata almost always included a de-identified subject ID, COVID-19 status, age in years and sex. Where HLA class I and class II types were available, the types were taken from metadata supplied by the sample provider, not from assay-based typing.

TCRbeta CDR3 regions were amplified from genomic DNA using the immunoSEQ Assay, a bias-controlled multiplex PCR. The authors' pipeline ran thus. The number of nucleated cells in each sample was estimated by amplification of reference gene primers within the assay. To quantify the absolute abundance of each unique TCRbeta CDR3 rearrangement, sequence reads were collapsed and filtered. For each sample, productive Simpson clonality was calculated as the square root of Simpson's diversity index over productive rearrangements. Drawn from immuneACCESS, this table holds only the in-frame rearrangements with V and J called that TCRdb kept. Clones are partly lost; checked studies trace under half to an unresolved V gene and leave the rest unexplained. V, J and clone size reflect that table, while D and trimming were determined from the DNA. Present in this sample are 100,000 or so clones, 85% to 90% of which were seen just once. Around 5.4% of the sample is in the top ten clones.

What the authors observed across the whole study: The quantity of clinical and demographic metadata differed by source and by participant and was supplied without curation.

Whole blood was collected in K2EDTA tubes by collaborating institutions according to the institutions' own protocols. For TCRbeta analysis, collaborators shipped samples in one of three forms: frozen whole blood, isolated PBMCs, or DNA extracted from either of those sample types. As to this clone: The antigen this receptor binds is unknown. Base qualities are missing; no much larger clone stands one base away.

The V and J ends are trimmed by 5 bases and 3 bases, leaving 20 bases between them. There are 17 amino acids in the CDR3, from cysteine to phenylalanine inclusive. Only the CDR3 region is kept as DNA, spanning 51 bases read in frame from base 1. The CDR1 and CDR2 encoded by the germline V gene (reference sequence) are LNHDA and SQIVND. The sequence is built from TRBV19 and TRBJ2-1, and possibly TRBD1, on 6 matching bases. The sample comprised peripheral blood. This receptor was identified in a human donor in a cohort sampled during active COVID-19. The CDR3 protein is CASSPGQNLPFYNEQFF. The DNA is TGTGCCAGTAGTCCCGGACAGAATCTACCCTTCTACAATGAGCAGTTCTTC.